The 8 T cell receptor beta chains presented below share a single source sample, sequenced in a study of CD8 T cells in ankylosing spondylitis. TCRdb processed the 5' RACE reads anew with MiXCR; each CDR3 protein has one entry. The profile shows fewer than 35,000 distinct CDR3 sequences, less than 40% of them singletons. Specimen: synovial fluid, either unsorted or a sorted T cell fraction (not recorded which). All receptors derive from a male donor with ankylosing spondylitis.

This clonotype was picked up many times. The chain uses TRBV5-1 and TRBJ2-7; no definite D call. Germline-derived CDR1 and CDR2 are SGHRS and YFSETQ. The CDR3 loop spans 13 amino acids. Trimming shortened V by 0 bases and J by 0 bases, and 4 bases separated the two germline ends. Here the CDR3 reads CASSLDGSYEQYV. The DNA for the CDR3 is TGCGCCAGCAGCTTGGACGGCTCCTACGAGCAGTACGTC.

The chain is built from TRBV5-6 and TRBJ2-1; 10 bases agree with TRBD1. V gave up 2 bases and J gave up 5 bases; unmatched junction bases: 7. This CDR3 is built from 16 residues. Germline CDR1 is SGHDT and CDR2 is YYEEEE. The CDR3, as DNA: TGTGCCAGCAGCTTTATGACAGGGGGCAATGACAATGAGCAGTTCTTC. Translation: CASSFMTGGNDNEQFF. The full variable domain, completed using reference TRBV5-6 and TRBJ2-1, is DAGVTQSPTHLIKTRGQQVTLRCSPKSGHDTVSWYQQALGQGPQFIFQYYEEEERQRGNFPDRFSGHQFPNYSSELNVNALLLGDSALYLCASSFMTGGNDNEQFFGPGTRLTVL.

V usage is TRBV30 and J usage is TRBJ1-1; 7 bases are shared with TRBD1. The CDR3 has 13 amino acids. Germline V gene lookup returns CDR1 GTSNPN and CDR2 SVGIG (reference sequence). V lost 5 bases to trimming and J lost 1 base; unmatched junction nucleotides: 4. The CDR3 region is CAWDRAKNTEAFF. The CDR3 DNA sequence: TGTGCCTGGGACAGGGCTAAGAACACTGAAGCTTTCTTT.

This clonotype was detected many times. The chain recombines TRBV20-1 with TRBJ2-7; possible D gene TRBD1, 6 bases. Germline CDR1 reads DFQATT; CDR2 reads SNEGSKA (reference sequence). The CDR3 totals 12 residues. Trimming cost V 3 bases and J 7 bases, with 13 bases left between them. The CDR3 loop is CSASPGEREQYF. DNA for the CDR3: TGCAGTGCTAGCCCAGGGGAACGGGAGCAGTACTTC.

The J gene is TRBJ2-7, the V gene TRBV7-9, with D possibly TRBD1 on 5 matching bases. CDR3 length: 12 amino acids. V was cut by 7 bases and J by 5 bases, with 12 bases left in between. Germline-derived CDR1 and CDR2 are SEHNR and FQNEAQ (reference sequence). CDR3 amino acids: CASKYQGNEQYF. CDR3 DNA: TGTGCCAGCAAGTATCAGGGAAACGAGCAGTACTTC. Drawing the rest from reference TRBV7-9 and TRBJ2-7, the complete variable domain is DTGVSQNPRHKITKRGQNVTFRCDPISEHNRLYWYRQTLGQGPEFLTYFQNEAQLEKSRLLSDRFSAERPKGSFSTLEIQRTEQGDSAMYLCASKYQGNEQYFGPGTRLTVT.

This rearrangement joins TRBV4-2 to TRBJ2-5, with TRBD2 matching over 10 bases. Trimming removed 4 bases from V and 2 bases from J; junction bases left unmatched: 4. This CDR3 has 15 amino acids. Germline lookup yields CDR1 LGHNA and CDR2 YNFKEQ. CDR3 protein: CASSREREGQETQYF. DNA of the CDR3: TGTGCCAGCAGCCGCGAGCGGGAGGGTCAAGAGACCCAGTACTTC.

This clonotype was seen more than once but under ten times. V gene TRBV9 combines with J gene TRBJ2-1; D possibly uses TRBD1 or TRBD2 (5 bases each). The germline V gene encodes CDR1 SGDLS and CDR2 YYNGEE. The CDR3 is made up of 11 amino acids. The V end was cut by 3 bases, the J end by 13 bases, with 11 bases between. The CDR3 region is CASSEGSSQFF. CDR3 sequence (DNA): TGTGCCAGCAGCGAGGGGAGTTCACAGTTCTTC. The whole variable domain, filled in from reference TRBV9 and TRBJ2-1, reads DSGVTQTPKHLITATGQRVTLRCSPRSGDLSVYWYQQSLDQGLQFLIQYYNGEERAKGNILERFSAQQFPDLHSELNLSSLELGDSALYFCASSEGSSQFFGPGTRLTVL.

A remark on this clonotype: The junction departs from germline at one end; a sequencing error may be responsible. The V and J genes are TRBV27 and TRBJ2-6, with D maybe TRBD2 (5 bases). Per germline, CDR1 MNHEY and CDR2 SMNVEV (reference sequence). The CDR3 loop spans 17 amino acids. CDR3 nucleotide sequence: TGTGCCAGCAGTTCCGGGGTCCGGGTCACTTGGGCTAACGTCCTGACTTTC. Residues: CASSSGVRVTWANVLTF.